Listed below are T cell receptor beta chains from one sample, sequenced in a study of shared clonotypes between healthy human individuals. Sequenced by immunoSEQ multiplex PCR; TCRdb stores in-frame clones only, minus some. The top ten clones hold about 0.41% of a sample with about 2.5 million clones, around 93% of them seen once. Sequencing used naive CD4+ T cells from PBMCs. These TCRs come from a man between 18 and 35 years old in good health. Some clones in this sample may be carry-over from other donors' samples. The CDR3 runs from the conserved cysteine through the conserved F or W. The D gene is left open where the match is weak. Clone size is shown for a subset of rows, as once, few, many or a class of expanded clone.

clone size: NA
V gene: TRBV7-3
D gene: TRBD2
J gene: TRBJ2-3
CDR3 DNA: TGTGCCAGCAGCATGCTAGCGGGAGGACGTACAGATACGCAGTATTTT
CDR3 protein: CASSMLAGGRTDTQYF

clone size: few
V gene: TRBV9
D gene: TRBD1
J gene: TRBJ1-4
CDR3 DNA: TGTGCCAGCAGTGGGACCGGGACAGAGAATGAAAAACTGTTTTTT
CDR3 protein: CASSGTGTENEKLFF

clone size: once
V gene: TRBV18
D gene: NA
J gene: TRBJ2-2
CDR3 DNA: TGTGCCAGCTCACCCCCCGGGAAAAGCGGGGAGCTGTTTTTT
CDR3 protein: CASSPPGKSGELFF

clone size: NA
V gene: TRBV5-5
D gene: NA
J gene: TRBJ1-3
CDR3 DNA: TGTGCCAGCAGCTTGTATGGAAACACCATATATTTT
CDR3 protein: CASSLYGNTIYF

clone size: NA
V gene: TRBV18
D gene: NA
J gene: TRBJ1-1
CDR3 DNA: TGTGCCAGCTCACCCCGACAGCCCATAGGGGCTTTCTTT
CDR3 protein: CASSPRQPIGAFF

clone size: NA
V gene: TRBV7-7
D gene: NA
J gene: TRBJ2-2
CDR3 DNA: TGTGCCAGCAGCTTTCACACGGTTACGAACACCGGGGAGCTGTTTTTT
CDR3 protein: CASSFHTVTNTGELFF

clone size: NA
V gene: TRBV4-2
D gene: NA
J gene: TRBJ2-1
CDR3 DNA: TGTGCCAGCAGCCAAGATTTCACACCGGGGGAGCAGTTCTTC
CDR3 protein: CASSQDFTPGEQFF

clone size: NA
V gene: TRBV28
D gene: TRBD1
J gene: TRBJ1-5
CDR3 DNA: TGTGCCAGCAACCCAATCGGACAGGATCAGCCCCAGCATTTT
CDR3 protein: CASNPIGQDQPQHF

clone size: NA
V gene: TRBV27
D gene: NA
J gene: TRBJ2-5
CDR3 DNA: TGTGCCAGCCGTCGGACTGGGACGGGGACCCAGTACTTC
CDR3 protein: CASRRTGTGTQYF

clone size: NA
V gene: TRBV2
D gene: NA
J gene: TRBJ1-4
CDR3 DNA: TGTGCCAGCACCCAAGGGGTGACAGTGCATCTCAATAATGAAAAACTGTTTTTT
CDR3 protein: CASTQGVTVHLNNEKLFF

clone size: NA
V gene: TRBV28
D gene: TRBD1
J gene: TRBJ2-6
CDR3 DNA: TGTGCCAGCAGTACGCTACCCGGGACAGGGGCTGGGGCCAACGTCCTGACTTTC
CDR3 protein: CASSTLPGTGAGANVLTF

clone size: once
V gene: TRBV10-3
D gene: TRBD2
J gene: TRBJ2-7
CDR3 DNA: TGTGCCATCCGCCCCCTAGCGGGAGGGCCCGACGAGCAGTACTTC
CDR3 protein: CAIRPLAGGPDEQYF

clone size: NA
V gene: TRBV27
D gene: TRBD2
J gene: TRBJ2-1
CDR3 DNA: TGTGCCAGCAGGGCTAGCGGGAGGCCATCTTACAATGAGCAGTTCTTC
CDR3 protein: CASRASGRPSYNEQFF

clone size: NA
V gene: TRBV2
D gene: TRBD2
J gene: TRBJ2-7
CDR3 DNA: TGTGCCAGCAGTTACTTAGCGGGTAGGGGCTACGAGCAGTACTTC
CDR3 protein: CASSYLAGRGYEQYF

clone size: NA
V gene: TRBV28
D gene: NA
J gene: TRBJ2-2
CDR3 DNA: TGTGCCAGCAGTTTAAGGTTAGCGGCATTGAACACCGGGGAGCTGTTTTTT
CDR3 protein: CASSLRLAALNTGELFF

clone size: NA
V gene: TRBV5-1
D gene: TRBD1
J gene: TRBJ1-2
CDR3 DNA: TGCGCCAGCCGAAAAAGGGGGGACAGGGAGGACTATGGCTACACCTTC
CDR3 protein: CASRKRGDREDYGYTF

clone size: NA
V gene: TRBV2
D gene: NA
J gene: TRBJ1-2
CDR3 DNA: TGTGCCAGCAGCGCCCTAGACAGAGGGGATGGCTACACCTTC
CDR3 protein: CASSALDRGDGYTF

clone size: NA
V gene: TRBV5-1
D gene: NA
J gene: TRBJ1-3
CDR3 DNA: TGCGCCAGCAGCTTGAGCCCCCTCTCAAACACCATATATTTT
CDR3 protein: CASSLSPLSNTIYF

clone size: NA
V gene: TRBV5-1
D gene: NA
J gene: TRBJ1-5
CDR3 DNA: TGCGCCAGCAGCCCAGACGTGGGAAGCAATCAGCCCCAGCATTTT
CDR3 protein: CASSPDVGSNQPQHF

clone size: NA
V gene: TRBV28
D gene: NA
J gene: TRBJ1-1
CDR3 DNA: TGTGCCAGCAGTCCCTTGGGGGTGTTGCAGGTCGCTGAAGCTTTCTTT
CDR3 protein: CASSPLGVLQVAEAFF

clone size: NA
V gene: TRBV4-1
D gene: TRBD2
J gene: TRBJ2-1
CDR3 DNA: TGCGCCAGCAGCCAAGTTCTCGCTAGCGGGAGTATTAATGAGCAGTTCTTC
CDR3 protein: CASSQVLASGSINEQFF

clone size: once
V gene: TRBV30
D gene: NA
J gene: TRBJ1-2
CDR3 DNA: TGTGCCTGGCCCCGGGGCCTAAACTATGGCTACACCTTC
CDR3 protein: CAWPRGLNYGYTF

clone size: NA
V gene: TRBV6-1
D gene: NA
J gene: TRBJ2-1
CDR3 DNA: TGTGCCAGCAGGGGCCCGGTCGACGGAGGTGGTGAGCAGTTCTTC
CDR3 protein: CASRGPVDGGGEQFF

clone size: few
V gene: TRBV7-2
D gene: TRBD1
J gene: TRBJ1-2
CDR3 DNA: TGTGCCAGCAGCCAAGGACAGGGATTTGGCTACACCTTC
CDR3 protein: CASSQGQGFGYTF

clone size: NA
V gene: TRBV10-3
D gene: NA
J gene: TRBJ1-2
CDR3 DNA: TGTGCCATCAGTGAGTCGGAGGTTGGCTACACCTTC
CDR3 protein: CAISESEVGYTF

clone size: NA
V gene: TRBV14
D gene: NA
J gene: TRBJ1-1
CDR3 DNA: TGTGCCAGCAGCCAACTGGGGACGGTAGAAGCTTTCTTT
CDR3 protein: CASSQLGTVEAFF

clone size: NA
V gene: TRBV30
D gene: NA
J gene: TRBJ2-3
CDR3 DNA: TGTGCCTGGAGTATAGGTTACCCCACAGATACGCAGTATTTT
CDR3 protein: CAWSIGYPTDTQYF

clone size: NA
V gene: TRBV29-1
D gene: NA
J gene: TRBJ2-2
CDR3 DNA: TGCAGCGTAGGAAACACCGGGGAGCTGTTTTTT
CDR3 protein: CSVGNTGELFF

clone size: NA
V gene: TRBV5-6
D gene: NA
J gene: TRBJ2-2
CDR3 DNA: TGTGCCAGCAGCTTGCTGGGTTCCGCGAACACCGGGGAGCTGTTTTTT
CDR3 protein: CASSLLGSANTGELFF

clone size: NA
V gene: TRBV7-9
D gene: NA
J gene: TRBJ2-2
CDR3 DNA: TGTGCCAGCAGCTTAGGCCGACAGATTACCGGGGAGCTGTTTTTT
CDR3 protein: CASSLGRQITGELFF

clone size: NA
V gene: TRBV28
D gene: TRBD1
J gene: TRBJ2-1
CDR3 DNA: TGTGCCAGCAGGACACAGGGGGGCGAGCAGTTCTTC
CDR3 protein: CASRTQGGEQFF

clone size: NA
V gene: TRBV7-2
D gene: NA
J gene: TRBJ2-7
CDR3 DNA: TGTGCCAGCAGCTTAGAAATGGGACACATCTACGAGCAGTACTTC
CDR3 protein: CASSLEMGHIYEQYF